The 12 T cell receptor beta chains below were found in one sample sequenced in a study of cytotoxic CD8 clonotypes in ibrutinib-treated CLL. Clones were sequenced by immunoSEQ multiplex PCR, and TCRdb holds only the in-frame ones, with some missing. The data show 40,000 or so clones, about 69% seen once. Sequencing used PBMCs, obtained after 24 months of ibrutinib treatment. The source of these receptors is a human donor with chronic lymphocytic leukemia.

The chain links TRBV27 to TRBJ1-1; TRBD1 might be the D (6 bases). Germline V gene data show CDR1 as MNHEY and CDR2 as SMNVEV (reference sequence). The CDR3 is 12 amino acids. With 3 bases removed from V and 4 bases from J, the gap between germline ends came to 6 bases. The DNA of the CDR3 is TGTGCCAGCAGTTTCAGGGGCACTGAAGCTTTCTTT. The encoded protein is CASSFRGTEAFF.

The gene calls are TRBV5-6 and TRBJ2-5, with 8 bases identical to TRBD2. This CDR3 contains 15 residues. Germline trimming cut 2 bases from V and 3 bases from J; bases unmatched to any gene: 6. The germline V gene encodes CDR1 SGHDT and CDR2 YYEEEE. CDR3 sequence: CASSFSGELEETQYF. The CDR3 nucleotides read TGTGCCAGCAGCTTTAGCGGGGAGCTAGAAGAGACCCAGTACTTC. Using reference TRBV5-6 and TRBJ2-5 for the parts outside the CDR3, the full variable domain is DAGVTQSPTHLIKTRGQQVTLRCSPKSGHDTVSWYQQALGQGPQFIFQYYEEEERQRGNFPDRFSGHQFPNYSSELNVNALLLGDSALYLCASSFSGELEETQYFGPGTRLLVL.

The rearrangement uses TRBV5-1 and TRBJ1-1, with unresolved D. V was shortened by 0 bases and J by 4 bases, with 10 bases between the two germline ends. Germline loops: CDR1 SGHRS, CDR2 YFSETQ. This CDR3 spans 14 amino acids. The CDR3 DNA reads TGCGCCAGCAGCTTGGAGTGGGGTGTCACTGAAGCTTTCTTT. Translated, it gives CASSLEWGVTEAFF.

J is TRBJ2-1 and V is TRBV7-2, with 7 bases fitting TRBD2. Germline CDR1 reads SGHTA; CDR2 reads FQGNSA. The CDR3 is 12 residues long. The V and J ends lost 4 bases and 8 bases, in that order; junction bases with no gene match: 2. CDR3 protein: CASSSTSDEQFF. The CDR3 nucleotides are TGTGCCAGCAGCTCCACTAGCGATGAGCAGTTCTTC.

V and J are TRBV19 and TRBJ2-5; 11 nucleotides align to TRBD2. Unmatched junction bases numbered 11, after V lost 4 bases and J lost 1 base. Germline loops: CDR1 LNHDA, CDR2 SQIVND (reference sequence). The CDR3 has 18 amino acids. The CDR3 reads CASSTGTSGQLFQETQYF. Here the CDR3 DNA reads TGTGCCAGTAGTACCGGGACTAGCGGCCAACTTTTCCAAGAGACCCAGTACTTC.

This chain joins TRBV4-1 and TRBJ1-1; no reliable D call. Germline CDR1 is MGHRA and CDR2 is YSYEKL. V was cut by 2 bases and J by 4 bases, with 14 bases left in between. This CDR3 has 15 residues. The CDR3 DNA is TGCGCCAGCAGCCAAACGAACAATCTTGCCACTGAAGCTTTCTTT. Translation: CASSQTNNLATEAFF.

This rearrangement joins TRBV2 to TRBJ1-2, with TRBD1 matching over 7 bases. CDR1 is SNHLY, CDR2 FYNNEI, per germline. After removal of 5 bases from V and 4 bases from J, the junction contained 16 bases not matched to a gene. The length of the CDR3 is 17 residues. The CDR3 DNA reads TGTGCCAGCAGTCCAGGTGCTCCGGGACAGTCGTCCTATGGCTACACCTTC. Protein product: CASSPGAPGQSSYGYTF.

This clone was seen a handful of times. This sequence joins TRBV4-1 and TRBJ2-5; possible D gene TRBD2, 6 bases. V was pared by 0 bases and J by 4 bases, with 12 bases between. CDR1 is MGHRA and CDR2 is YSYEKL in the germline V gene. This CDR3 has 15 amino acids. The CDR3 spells CASSQDPTSVETQYF. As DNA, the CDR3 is TGCGCCAGCAGCCAAGATCCGACTAGTGTAGAGACCCAGTACTTC.

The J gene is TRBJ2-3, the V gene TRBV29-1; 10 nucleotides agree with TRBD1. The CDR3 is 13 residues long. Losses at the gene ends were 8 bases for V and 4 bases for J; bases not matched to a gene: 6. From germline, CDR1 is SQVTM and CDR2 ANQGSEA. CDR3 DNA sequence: TGCAGCAGTGACAGGGGGCAGTCAGATACGCAGTATTTT. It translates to CSSDRGQSDTQYF.

CDR3 sequence reads: CASNPDARPYGYTF. DNA of the CDR3: TGTGCCAGCAATCCGGACGCCCGCCCCTATGGCTACACCTTC. The V gene is TRBV6-5, the J gene TRBJ1-2; unclear D gene. Per the germline V gene, CDR1 is MNHEY and CDR2 is SVGAGI. Trimming removed 7 bases at V and 4 bases at J, with 16 bases between. The CDR3 runs to 14 residues.

CDR3 DNA sequence: TGTGCCAGTAGTCTTGGGTCAGATTCCCGCGAGCAGTACTTC. This codes for CASSLGSDSREQYF. The gene calls are TRBV19 and TRBJ2-7; no clear D. Germline CDR1 LNHDA, CDR2 SQIVND (reference sequence). This CDR3 comprises 14 residues. V was cut by 5 bases and J by 6 bases, with 17 bases left in between.

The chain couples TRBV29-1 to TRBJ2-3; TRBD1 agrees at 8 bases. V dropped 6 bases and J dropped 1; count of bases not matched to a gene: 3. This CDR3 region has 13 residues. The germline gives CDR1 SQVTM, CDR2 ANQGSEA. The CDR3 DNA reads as TGCAGCGTAACGGGACAGGGCACAGATACGCAGTATTTT. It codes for CSVTGQGTDTQYF.